The 19 T cell receptor beta chains below all came from one sample that was sequenced in a study of blood T cell repertoires in COVID-19. The data were produced by immunoSEQ multiplex PCR, yet TCRdb's version contains in-frame clones alone and is incomplete. The sample includes hundreds of thousands of clones, around 87% of them seen just once. Sequencing was performed on peripheral blood. All receptors derive from a woman under 40 who had recovered from COVID-19.

The gene calls are TRBV11-2 and TRBJ1-5; D gene unclear. Per germline, CDR1 SGHAT and CDR2 FQNNGV. Trimming took off 2 bases at V and 3 bases at J, with 11 bases between the two ends. The CDR3 consists of 15 residues. The CDR3 reads CASSLSGGYNQPQHF. The CDR3 DNA sequence: TGTGCCAGCAGCTTATCGGGAGGGTACAATCAGCCCCAGCATTTT.

Note on this clone: One end of the junction is discordant with germline, which a read error may explain. J is TRBJ1-4 and V is TRBV7-7; 10 bases are shared with TRBD1. This CDR3 has 13 amino acids. In germline, CDR1 is SSHAT, CDR2 FNYEAQ (reference sequence). CDR3 region: CASSRTGGEKLFF. Written as DNA, the CDR3 is TGTGCTAGCAGCCGGACAGGGGGGGAAAAACTGTTTTTT.

The chain combines TRBV25-1 with TRBJ1-5; a possible D gene is TRBD1 (5 bases). In germline, CDR1 is MGHDK, CDR2 SYGVNS. The CDR3 runs 14 residues. V was cut by 5 bases and J by 5 bases, with 13 bases left in between. This CDR3 is CASSQQAVDQPQHF. The CDR3 region has the DNA TGTGCCAGCAGTCAACAGGCGGTAGATCAGCCCCAGCATTTT. Supplemented by reference TRBV25-1 and TRBJ1-5, the full variable domain reads EADIYQTPRYLVIGTGKKITLECSQTMGHDKMYWYQQDPGMELHLIHYSYGVNSTEKGDLSSESTVSRIRTEHFPLTLESARPSHTSQYLCASSQQAVDQPQHFGDGTRLSIL.

The chain is built from TRBV12-2 and TRBJ2-2; the listed D gene, TRBD2, was not tested against the DNA. TRBV12-2 is labeled a pseudogene. This CDR3 region has 17 residues. This chain's CDR3 is CASRLALGETPSGELFF. The CDR3 coding sequence is TGTGCAAGTCGCTTAGCGCTTGGTGAAACTCCTTCCGGGGAGCTGTTTTTT.

The rearrangement uses TRBV30 and TRBJ2-3, with 7 bases aligning to TRBD1. This CDR3 is built from 13 residues. Germline trimming cut 5 bases from V and 4 bases from J; bases unmatched to any gene: 6. Germline V lookup: CDR1 GTSNPN, CDR2 SVGIG (reference sequence). CDR3 in DNA: TGTGCCTGGGACAGGGACGACCCAGATACGCAGTATTTT. The encoded protein is CAWDRDDPDTQYF.

The chain recombines TRBV18 with TRBJ1-6; 9 bases are a match to TRBD1. CDR1 and CDR2 from the germline V gene are KGHSH and LQKENI. This CDR3 spans 15 amino acids. The junction had 8 bases not matched to a gene; V was cut back by 6 bases and J by 8 bases. As DNA, the CDR3 is TGTGCCAGCTCCCTAGGGACAGGGAGCGATTCACCCCTCCACTTT. Amino acid sequence: CASSLGTGSDSPLHF.

The chain has TRBV5-8 and TRBJ1-3; no clear D gene. Germline V gene data show CDR1 as SGHTS and CDR2 as YDEGEE. The CDR3 loop spans 11 amino acids. The V end was cut by 4 bases, the J end by 12 bases, with 11 bases between. The CDR3 bases are TGTGCCAGCAGCGAGGGATGGGGCATATATTTT. It yields the protein CASSEGWGIYF. The whole variable domain, remainder taken from reference TRBV5-8 and TRBJ1-3, is EAGVTQSPTHLIKTRGQQATLRCSPISGHTSVYWYQQALGLGLQFLLWYDEGEERNRGNFPPRFSGRQFPNYSSELNVNALELEDSALYLCASSEGWGIYFGEGSWLTVV.

The rearrangement links TRBV4-2 to TRBJ2-1; 11 bases are a match to TRBD2. The germline V gene has CDR1 LGHNA and CDR2 YNFKEQ. There are 17 residues in the CDR3. The V and J ends lost 1 base and 6 bases, in that order; junction bases with no gene match: 8. CDR3 sequence (DNA): TGTGCCAGCAGCCAAGCCGGGACTAGCGGACATATCAATGAGCAGTTCTTC. Translated: CASSQAGTSGHINEQFF.

This clone was recorded a few times. This sequence joins TRBV10-2 and TRBJ1-2, with D maybe TRBD1 (6 bases). Germline V lookup: CDR1 WSHSY, CDR2 SAAADI. The ends were cut back, 2 bases at V and 4 bases at J, with 11 bases in the middle. This CDR3 has 14 residues. DNA for the CDR3: TGCGCCAGCAGTGAGAGGGCCAGGGGCTATGGCTACACCTTC. This encodes CASSERARGYGYTF.

The chain combines TRBV24-1 with TRBJ1-2; D is unresolved. V shed 1 base and J shed 0 bases, with 5 bases lying between them. This CDR3 spans 14 amino acids. Germline V gene data show CDR1 as KGHDR and CDR2 as SFDVKD. Here the CDR3 DNA reads TGTGCCACCAGTGATTTTACGGCTAACTATGGCTACACCTTC. It encodes CATSDFTANYGYTF.

This chain joins TRBV5-4 and TRBJ1-1; perhaps TRBD1 as D (6 bases). Per germline, CDR1 SGHNT and CDR2 YYREEE (reference sequence). The CDR3 totals 15 residues. Trimming took off 6 bases at V and 0 bases at J, with 15 bases between the two ends. DNA for the CDR3: TGTGCCAGCAATGCGGGCAGGGGATTGAACACTGAAGCTTTCTTT. Protein product: CASNAGRGLNTEAFF.

The chain couples TRBV6-6 to TRBJ2-7; TRBD2 aligns across 7 bases. Germline CDR1 is MNHNY and CDR2 is SVGAGI (reference sequence). The CDR3 length is 16 residues. V was clipped by 8 bases and J by 3 bases; unmatched bases: 16. The CDR3 spells CASGDSGRGRFYEQYF. The CDR3 bases are TGTGCCAGCGGCGACTCGGGGAGGGGTCGTTTCTACGAGCAGTACTTC.

The CDR3 DNA is TGTGCCAGCAGTGAAGCGCGGACAGGGCGAAGGAACCACACCGGGGAGCTGTTTTTT. This codes for CASSEARTGRRNHTGELFF. The rearrangement joins TRBV2 to TRBJ2-2; 8 positions match TRBD1. The germline V gene encodes CDR1 SNHLY and CDR2 FYNNEI. This CDR3 has 19 amino acids. V trimming: 0 bases; J trimming: 3 bases; junction bases outside the gene matches: 12.

This clone was observed a few times. The chain couples TRBV3-1 (or the pseudogene TRBV3-2) to TRBJ1-5; no firm D call. This CDR3 has 15 amino acids. The germline gives CDR1 LGHDT, CDR2 YNNKEL (reference sequence). The V end was cut by 0 bases, the J end by 7 bases, with 13 bases between. CDR3 amino acids: CASSQDPGEGQPQHF. In DNA form, the CDR3 reads TGTGCCAGCAGCCAAGATCCGGGAGAGGGACAGCCCCAGCATTTT.

This clone showed up just once. The chain recombines TRBV12-5 with TRBJ2-2, with D possibly being TRBD2 (6 bases). Trimming left V 5 bases short and J 1 base short, with 8 bases between. This CDR3 spans 14 amino acids. From germline, CDR1 is LGHNT and CDR2 FRNRAP. The CDR3 protein is CASGGTLNTGELFF. The CDR3 bases are TGTGCTAGTGGTGGGACTTTGAACACCGGGGAGCTGTTTTTT.

The rearrangement uses TRBV7-2 and TRBJ2-1; D not resolved. With 5 bases removed from V and 0 bases from J, the gap between germline ends came to 8 bases. The V gene's germline CDR1 is SGHTA and CDR2 FQGNSA. CDR3 length: 14 amino acids. The CDR3 nucleotides read TGTGCCAGCAGCCATCCCGGCTCCTACAATGAGCAGTTCTTC. Amino acids: CASSHPGSYNEQFF.

A few counts support this clone. The chain employs TRBV19 and TRBJ2-3; 11 positions agree with TRBD2. This CDR3 is built from 13 residues. After removal of 9 bases from V and 4 bases from J, the junction contained 3 bases not matched to a gene. Germline assignment: CDR1 LNHDA and CDR2 SQIVND (reference sequence). The CDR3 nucleotides read TGTGCCAGCCGACTAGCGGGGTCAGATACGCAGTATTTT. This gives the protein CASRLAGSDTQYF.

The chain has TRBV28 and TRBJ2-1; D gene unclear. CDR3 length equals 13 residues. Germline-derived CDR1 and CDR2 are MDHEN and SYDVKM. Trimming took off 2 bases at V and 3 bases at J, with 5 bases between the two ends. The CDR3 DNA sequence: TGTGCCAGCAGTTTAAACGGCTACAATGAGCAGTTCTTC. It is translated as CASSLNGYNEQFF.

This clone was detected only once. This chain uses TRBV13 with TRBJ1-2, with 8 bases matching TRBD1. Germline V gives CDR1 PRHDT, CDR2 FYEKMQ (reference sequence). This CDR3 has 15 residues. V lost 1 base to trimming and J lost 7 bases; unmatched junction nucleotides: 8. The CDR3 region is CASSLEGQEGRGYTF. The CDR3 DNA follows: TGTGCCAGCAGCTTAGAGGGACAGGAGGGACGTGGCTACACCTTC.